The 2 T cell receptor beta chains below were found in one sample sequenced in a study of shared clonotypes between healthy human individuals. Assay used: immunoSEQ multiplex PCR; TCRdb lists only in-frame clones, some missing. Among 500,000 to 550,000 clones, 90% to 96% were seen once, and the ten largest hold around 0.067%. Specimen: naive CD4+ T cells sorted from blood. Specified subset: CD45RA+ positively selected. The receptor set was obtained from a woman in her 30s in good health.

As for this clone: Other nucleotide sequences in the sample specify the same CDR3. The chain employs TRBV28 and TRBJ2-7, with D unclear. CDR1 is MDHEN, CDR2 SYDVKM, per germline. CDR3 length: 12 residues. V gave up 2 bases and J gave up 4 bases, with 6 bases separating them. In nucleotides, the CDR3 is TGTGCCAGCAGTTTAAAAGGGTACGAGCAGTACTTC. This encodes CASSLKGYEQYF.

This clone has only one observation. V and J are TRBV29-1 and TRBJ2-5; 9 nucleotides line up with TRBD2. J was trimmed by 5 bases and V by 4 bases; bases with no gene match: 11. Germline CDR1 SQVTM, CDR2 ANQGSEA. The CDR3 has 15 residues. In DNA form, the CDR3 reads TGCAGCGTTGTTGCGGGAGGGCGCCGTCTCGAGACCCAGTACTTC. Its protein is CSVVAGGRRLETQYF.